Sequencing of this TCR beta chain was carried out in a study of blood T cells in healthy people across ages. The junction had 16 bases not matched to a gene; V was cut back by 12 bases and J by 6 bases. CDR3 length: 15 residues. Germline V lookup: CDR1 KGHDR, CDR2 SFDVKD. A second PCR, run for roughly 7 to 11 cycles, used a sample-barcoded 5' primer plus a J-beta primer mix. A template-switch adaptor with 12 random nucleotides tagged each cDNA molecule. TCRdb recomputed calls from the 5' RACE reads with MiXCR, one row per CDR3 protein. The repertoire holds 600,000 or so distinct CDR3 sequences, with roughly 48% as singletons. Findings and limits, study-wide: Unknown donor CMV status possibly confounded expanded clonotype changes.

Comments on this clonotype: Its antigen is as yet unknown.

The origin of this receptor is a man aged 80 or over in good health. Sample: blood. The chain uses TRBV24-1 and TRBJ2-4, with 7 bases that match TRBD2. CDR3 coding DNA: TGTGCCGCGACAACGGGGGGAGAGCGCGGAAACATTCAGTACTTC. Its translation: CAATTGGERGNIQYF.